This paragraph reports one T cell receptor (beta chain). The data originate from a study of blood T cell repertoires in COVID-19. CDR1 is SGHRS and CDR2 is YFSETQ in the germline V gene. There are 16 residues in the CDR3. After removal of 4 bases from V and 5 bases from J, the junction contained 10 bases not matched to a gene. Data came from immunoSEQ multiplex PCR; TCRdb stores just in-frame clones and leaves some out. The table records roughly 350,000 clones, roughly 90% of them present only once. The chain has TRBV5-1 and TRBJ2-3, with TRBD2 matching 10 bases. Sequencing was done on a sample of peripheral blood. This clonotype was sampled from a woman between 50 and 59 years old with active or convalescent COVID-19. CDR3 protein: CASSQIPSGGLDTQYF. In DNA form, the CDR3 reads TGCGCCAGCAGCCAGATCCCTAGCGGGGGATTAGATACGCAGTATTTT.